This TCR beta chain was profiled in a study of T cells in Graves' hyperthyroidism and ophthalmopathy. With a duration under 2 months, the hyperthyroidism was newly diagnosed in patients aged 18 to 65. Using RNA transcripts as the source, TCR beta CDR3 regions were amplified. The HTBI primer set was used in a first-round RT-PCR of the TCR CDR3. TCRdb re-called the multiplex PCR reads with MiXCR, one entry per CDR3 protein. The sample contains a few hundred thousand distinct CDR3 sequences, about 15% of which appear only once. In this sample, this clonotype turned up many times. Trimming took 9 bases from V and 0 from J, leaving 15 bases between them. The length of the CDR3 is 15 residues. Germline V gives CDR1 SNHLY, CDR2 FYNNEI.

The genes are TRBV2 and TRBJ2-1; D uncertain. Sequenced input: blood. The receptor was derived from a woman aged 25-40 years with Graves' hyperthyroidism. The CDR3 loop is CASSPQLLSYNEQFF. Here the CDR3 DNA reads TGTGCCAGTTCCCCACAGCTCCTCTCCTACAATGAGCAGTTCTTC.